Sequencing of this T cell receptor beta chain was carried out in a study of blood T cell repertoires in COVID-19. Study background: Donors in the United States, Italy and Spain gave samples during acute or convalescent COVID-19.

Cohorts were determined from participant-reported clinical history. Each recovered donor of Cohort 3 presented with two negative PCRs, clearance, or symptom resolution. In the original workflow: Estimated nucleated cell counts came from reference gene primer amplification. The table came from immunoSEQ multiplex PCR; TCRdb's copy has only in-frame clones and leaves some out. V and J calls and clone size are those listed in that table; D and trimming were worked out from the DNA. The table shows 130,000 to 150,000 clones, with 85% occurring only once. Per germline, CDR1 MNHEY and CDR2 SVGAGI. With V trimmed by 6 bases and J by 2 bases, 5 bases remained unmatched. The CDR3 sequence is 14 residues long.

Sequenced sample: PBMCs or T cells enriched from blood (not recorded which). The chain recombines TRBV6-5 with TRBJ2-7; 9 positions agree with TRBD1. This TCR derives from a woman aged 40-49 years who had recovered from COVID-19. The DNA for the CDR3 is TGTGCCAGCAGCTTGGGACAGGGCCCCTACGAGCAGTACTTC. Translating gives CASSLGQGPYEQYF.